This TCR beta chain was obtained from a study of graft-versus-host responses after intestinal transplantation. Study as a whole: All of the recipients had induction that used anti-thymocyte globulin, then tacrolimus and steroids for roughly three years. Findings of the study overall: Marrow from the recipient contained GvH clones, some of which had appeared first in ileum or blood. Declines in HvG clones occurring early post-transplant were associated with peak circulating GvH clone levels. Subjects displaying graft-donor T cell macrochimerism possessed elevated graft-versus-host to host-versus-graft clonal ratios inside allografts.

TCRdb's copy holds only in-frame clones and misses some; the assay was immunoSEQ multiplex PCR. The data hold more than 100,000 clones, with around 95% observed a single time. This clone came up a few times. Its antigen is still unknown. Germline values: CDR1 LNHDA, CDR2 SQIVND (reference sequence). CDR3 length equals 16 residues. The ends lost 4 bases at V and 7 bases at J; junction bases unmatched: 10. The sequences come from unstimulated CD8+ T cells sorted from spleen or lymph node cells, collected before intestinal transplant. The V call is TRBV19, the J call TRBJ2-1; 10 bases match TRBD2. The source is a human donor who received an intestinal transplant. CDR3 in DNA: TGTGCCAGTAGTAACAAGCGGGAGGGCCCCCGGAATGAGCAGTTCTTC. Its protein product is CASSNKREGPRNEQFF.